The rows below give T cell receptor beta chains drawn from one sample of a study of CD8+CD57+ T cells in acquired aplastic anemia. From the reads, TCRdb called clonotypes with MiXCR, one entry per CDR3 protein. The repertoire includes tens of thousands of distinct CDR3 sequences, under 65% of them detected once, and roughly 8.7% sits in the top ten. The sequenced material came from sorted CD4+, CD8+, or CD8+CD57+ T cells (not recorded which) from PBMCs. These receptors were taken from a human donor in good health, serving as a control. Each CDR3 is given with its conserved first and last residue. The D gene is left open where the match is weak. The listing skips clone size in some rows; elsewhere it reads once, few, many or a size class.

DNA | CDR3 | J | D | V | size
TGTGCCAGCTCACCAGAGGGACAACTTGGAGAGACCCAGTACTTC | CASSPEGQLGETQYF | TRBJ2-5 | . | TRBV18 | many
TGTGCCAGCAGCTTATGGACAGGGGGACTAGCGGTCGAGACCCAGTACTTC | CASSLWTGGLAVETQYF | TRBJ2-5 | . | TRBV7-3 | .
TGTGCCAGCAGCCAGTTGACCGGGACGAGCGTATCCTACGAGCAGTACTTC | CASSQLTGTSVSYEQYF | TRBJ2-7 | . | TRBV4-2 | many
TGTGCCAGCAGCTTGGGCGGGTACACCGGGGAGCTGTTTTTT | CASSLGGYTGELFF | TRBJ2-2 | . | TRBV7-8 | few
TGTGCCAGCAGCGCCTGGCAGGGGGTGAACACTGAAGCTTTCTTT | CASSAWQGVNTEAFF | TRBJ1-1 | TRBD1 | TRBV7-2 | .
TGTGCCACCAGTTCGAATGAGGGCACTGAAGCTTTCTTT | CATSSNEGTEAFF | TRBJ1-1 | . | TRBV15 | .
TGCGCCAGCAGAGTAACACAGGGACTGAACACTGAAGCTTTCTTT | CASRVTQGLNTEAFF | TRBJ1-1 | . | TRBV5-1 | many
TGTGCCAGCAGCCAAGGGCTAGCGGGAGGGCCCAATGAGCAGTTCTTC | CASSQGLAGGPNEQFF | TRBJ2-1 | TRBD2 | TRBV4-2 | many
TGTGCCAGCAGTTTTGACGGGACAGGGGTTTACGAGCAGTACTTC | CASSFDGTGVYEQYF | TRBJ2-7 | TRBD1 | TRBV12-3/TRBV12-4 | .
TGTGCCAGCAGTGAAGCGGCAGGGGTCGACCAGCCCCAGCATTTT | CASSEAAGVDQPQHF | TRBJ1-5 | . | TRBV6-1 | many
TGCGCCAGCAGCTTGGCACAGAACTATGGCTACACCTTC | CASSLAQNYGYTF | TRBJ1-2 | . | TRBV5-1 | .
TGTGCCAGTAGTATTAGTTCTGGTGGCTACGAGCAGTACTTC | CASSISSGGYEQYF | TRBJ2-7 | . | TRBV19 | .
TGTGCCATCAGTGATAAGGGTCGGGGAACTGTCTACAATGAGCAGTTCTTC | CAISDKGRGTVYNEQFF | TRBJ2-1 | . | TRBV10-3 | once
TGCAGTGCTAGAGATATTGGGCAGGGGGGGACTGAAGCTTCCTTT | CSARDIGQGGTEASF | TRBJ1-1 | TRBD1 | TRBV20-1 | once
TGCAGTGCCAGGACCGGCTATGGCTACACCTTC | CSARTGYGYTF | TRBJ1-2 | . | TRBV20-1 | .
TGTGCCAGCGGCCCTATGCGGGGGACTCAAAGGAACGAGCAGTACTTC | CASGPMRGTQRNEQYF | TRBJ2-7 | TRBD2 | TRBV11-1 | .
TGCGCCAGCAGCTCCCCAGGGGCGAGTTACGAGCAGTACTTC | CASSSPGASYEQYF | TRBJ2-7 | . | TRBV5-1 | many
TGTGCCAGCAGTTCACAGGGGGAGCTGTTTTTT | CASSSQGELFF | TRBJ2-2 | . | TRBV2 | .
TGTGCCAGCAGTGAGGGGAAATATAGCAATCAGCCCCAGCATTTT | CASSEGKYSNQPQHF | TRBJ1-5 | . | TRBV25-1 | medium-sized
TGTGCCAGCAGTTTACTAGCGGGGGTGCAGTTCTTC | CASSLLAGVQFF | TRBJ2-1 | TRBD2 | TRBV12-3/TRBV12-4 | few
TGCAGTGCGAGACGACAGGGGATCGGCAATGAGCAGTTCTTC | CSARRQGIGNEQFF | TRBJ2-1 | TRBD1 | TRBV20-1 | .
TGTGCCAGCAGCTCCGGGATCTATGGCTACACCTTC | CASSSGIYGYTF | TRBJ1-2 | . | TRBV13 | .
TGTGCCAGCAGCCGGATTGGGACAGGGACCTACGAGCAGTACTTC | CASSRIGTGTYEQYF | TRBJ2-7 | TRBD1 | TRBV7-8 | .
TGTGCCACCAGGGACAGCTCGTATGGTGGAAATGAGCAGTTCTTC | CATRDSSYGGNEQFF | TRBJ2-1 | TRBD1 | TRBV10-3 | .
TGCAGCGTTGAGGGGGACCTCGATCGGGACACCTTC | CSVEGDLDRDTF | TRBJ1-2 | . | TRBV29-1 | once
TGTGCCAGCAGCTTTATCGGGACAGGGATCGGCTACACCTTC | CASSFIGTGIGYTF | TRBJ1-2 | TRBD1 | TRBV5-5 | many
TGTGCCAGCAGCTTCCTGGGACAGGGCGATGGCTACACCTTC | CASSFLGQGDGYTF | TRBJ1-2 | TRBD1 | TRBV7-2 | few
TGCGCCAGCAGCCAAGATCGAGGCCGGAATCAGCCCCAGCATTTT | CASSQDRGRNQPQHF | TRBJ1-5 | . | TRBV4-3 | .
TGTGCCAGCAGCGTAGCAACCGAGAAAACTAGCACGTACAATGAGCAGTTCTTC | CASSVATEKTSTYNEQFF | TRBJ2-1 | . | TRBV9 | .
TGTGCCAGCCGGGTAGTAGGGGGGCAAGAGACCCAGTACTTC | CASRVVGGQETQYF | TRBJ2-5 | . | TRBV7-9 | .
TGCGCCAGCAGTGAGGGTAGCAATGAGCAGTTCTTC | CASSEGSNEQFF | TRBJ2-1 | . | TRBV10-1 | .
TGTGCCAGCAGTGAAACAGATACGCAGTATTTT | CASSETDTQYF | TRBJ2-3 | . | TRBV2 | few